This T cell receptor (beta chain) was captured by sequencing in a study of blood T cell repertoires in COVID-19. Study-wide background: There were acute and convalescent COVID-19 samples, and they came from the United States, Italy and Spain. Nucleic acid was either cDNA or gDNA, and it came from T cells, B-cell-depleted T cells, or PBMCs.

Per the authors' pipeline: Reference gene primer amplification gave estimated nucleated cell counts. TCRdb's copy holds only in-frame clones and misses some; the assay was immunoSEQ multiplex PCR. V and J calls plus clone size are reproduced from that table; the DNA served to infer D and trimming. The sample includes 100,000 to 140,000 clones, roughly 88% seen only once; the top ten take 6.5% to 7%. This CDR3 is built from 15 residues. V lost 0 bases to trimming and J lost 1 base, with 11 bases between them. Germline CDR1 is SGHNT and CDR2 is YYREEE (reference sequence). The genes are TRBV5-4 and TRBJ2-7, with D tentatively TRBD1 (5 bases). The source of this sequence is a man in his fifties or sixties with active or convalescent COVID-19. The sample was peripheral blood. The CDR3 reads CASSLVAGRSYEQYF. In nucleotides, the CDR3 is TGTGCCAGCAGCTTGGTCGCAGGGCGGTCCTACGAGCAGTACTTC. Complete variable domain (other parts from reference TRBV5-4 and TRBJ2-7): ETGVTQSPTHLIKTRGQQVTLRCSSQSGHNTVSWYQQALGQGPQFIFQYYREEENGRGNFPPRFSGLQFPNYSSELNVNALELDDSALYLCASSLVAGRSYEQYFGPGTRLTVT.